Presented here are 9 T cell receptor beta chains from one specimen sequenced in a study of CD8+ T cells in alopecia areata. RNA was extracted and reverse transcribed into cDNA as the sequencing template. TCRdb's table, derived via immunoSEQ multiplex PCR, lists solely in-frame clones and lacks some. The sample carries 25,000 or so clones, roughly half recorded once. The sample taken for sequencing was NKG2D-high CD8+ T cells sorted from blood. Receptors were obtained from a human donor with alopecia areata.

This chain connects TRBV27 to TRBJ2-3; D is uncertain. V was pared by 2 bases and J by 3 bases, with 6 bases between. There are 13 residues in the CDR3. Per the germline V gene, CDR1 is MNHEY and CDR2 is SMNVEV (reference sequence). The CDR3 DNA reads as TGTGCCAGCAGTTTAAGAAAAACAGATACGCAGTATTTT. It codes for CASSLRKTDTQYF.

In nucleotides, the CDR3 is TGTGCCAGCAGCGGACGTAGCGGGAGCTCCTACAATGAGCAGTTCTTC. This sequence encodes CASSGRSGSSYNEQFF. J is TRBJ2-1 and V is TRBV9, with 9 bases aligning to TRBD2. The CDR3 has 16 residues. The V and J ends lost 3 bases and 0 bases, in that order; junction bases with no gene match: 4. Germline CDR1 is SGDLS and CDR2 is YYNGEE.

As for this clone: Other DNA variants within this sample encode the same CDR3. The rearrangement links TRBV7-2 to TRBJ2-3, with 9 positions matching TRBD1. Germline V gene data show CDR1 as SGHTA and CDR2 as FQGNSA. This CDR3 comprises 15 residues. V shed 4 bases, J shed 1 base, and the junction held 3 bases outside the gene matches. As DNA, the CDR3 is TGTGCCAGCAGCTCCCGGGACAGGGGCACAGATACGCAGTATTTT. It specifies CASSSRDRGTDTQYF.

The chain joins TRBV6-1 to TRBJ2-4; D call uncertain. Germline loops: CDR1 MNHNS, CDR2 SASEGT. V shed 2 bases and J shed 3 bases, with 11 bases lying between them. The CDR3 sequence is 15 residues long. The DNA of the CDR3 is TGTGCCAGCAGTGAATCCCCAGTATTCAAAAACATTCAGTACTTC. This codes for CASSESPVFKNIQYF.

This chain connects TRBV9 to TRBJ1-1; D not resolved. The ends were cut back, 4 bases at V and 5 bases at J, with 18 bases in the middle. Germline V gene lookup returns CDR1 SGDLS and CDR2 YYNGEE. CDR3 length: 15 residues. The CDR3 sequence: CASSPTQVGRTEAFF. The CDR3 coding sequence is TGTGCCAGCAGCCCTACTCAGGTTGGTCGGACTGAAGCTTTCTTT.

The gene calls are TRBV27 and TRBJ2-3; D unclear. Germline V CDR1 and CDR2: MNHEY, SMNVEV (reference sequence). There are 14 residues in the CDR3. V was pared by 5 bases and J by 0 bases, with 9 bases between. The CDR3 region has the DNA TGTGCCAGCAGTCCTTCAACTAGCACAGATACGCAGTATTTT. Translating gives CASSPSTSTDTQYF.

This clone occurred a few times. This chain uses TRBV7-9 with TRBJ2-1; 9 bases are a match to TRBD1. J was trimmed by 8 bases and V by 6 bases; bases with no gene match: 11. In germline, CDR1 is SEHNR, CDR2 FQNEAQ (reference sequence). This CDR3 spans 15 amino acids. CDR3 protein: CASSVGTGLTDEQFF. The CDR3 coding sequence is TGTGCCAGCAGTGTAGGGACAGGGCTGACGGATGAGCAGTTCTTC. Complete variable domain (other parts from reference TRBV7-9 and TRBJ2-1): DTGVSQNPRHKITKRGQNVTFRCDPISEHNRLYWYRQTLGQGPEFLTYFQNEAQLEKSRLLSDRFSAERPKGSFSTLEIQRTEQGDSAMYLCASSVGTGLTDEQFFGPGTRLTVL.

The chain joins TRBV7-6 to TRBJ2-7; TRBD2 matches at 7 bases. Germline CDR1 and CDR2: SGHVS and FNYEAQ. This CDR3 is 15 amino acids long. J was trimmed by 2 bases and V by 2 bases; bases with no gene match: 6. Here the CDR3 DNA reads TGTGCCAGCAGCTTAAGGCCTAGCGGAACCTACGAGCAGTACTTC. It translates to CASSLRPSGTYEQYF.

V gene TRBV9 combines with J gene TRBJ2-3; 7 positions agree with TRBD2. With V trimmed by 3 bases and J by 1 base, 17 bases remained unmatched. CDR1 and CDR2 (germline): SGDLS, YYNGEE. The CDR3 totals 19 residues. CDR3 nucleotide sequence: TGTGCCAGCAGCGCCAAGCTAGCGGAACTCCGGGGTGGCACAGATACGCAGTATTTT. This sequence encodes CASSAKLAELRGGTDTQYF.